A selection of T cell receptor beta chains follows, all from one sample in a study of cytomegalovirus exposure and HLA in healthy donors. Assay used: immunoSEQ multiplex PCR; TCRdb lists only in-frame clones, some missing. Among about 43,000 clones listed, over 55% were seen once. What was sequenced was PBMCs. Receptor source: a human donor in good health. The CDR3 runs from the conserved cysteine through the conserved F or W. D genes are given only for firm matches. Clone size is shown for a subset of rows, as once, few, many or a class of expanded clone.

V	size	D	J	DNA	CDR3
TRBV11-3	NA	NA	TRBJ2-5	TGTGCCAGCAGCCCAGGGGTTTACGAGACCCAGTACTTC	CASSPGVYETQYF
TRBV30	NA	NA	TRBJ1-4	TGTGCCTGGAGATCCGAACGGGGGGGGAAACTGTTTTTT	CAWRSERGGKLFF
TRBV10-3	few	NA	TRBJ1-2	TGTGCCATCAGTGTTAAGAGGGGGTTCGAGGATGGCTACACCTTC	CAISVKRGFEDGYTF
TRBV5-1	NA	TRBD1	TRBJ2-7	TGCGCCAGCAGCCCCCGGGGGACAGGGGAGTACGAGCAGTACTTC	CASSPRGTGEYEQYF
TRBV14	NA	NA	TRBJ2-2	TGTGCCAGCAGCCACAGTAACACCGGGGAGCTGTTTTTT	CASSHSNTGELFF
TRBV2	NA	TRBD1	TRBJ1-6	TGTGCCAGCAAACAGGGGGCTTTATCCCGCGGATCACCCCTCCACTTT	CASKQGALSRGSPLHF
TRBV7-2	NA	TRBD2	TRBJ2-1	TGTGCCAGCAGCCTGACAGCGGGGGGGAGCTCCTACAATGAGCAGTTCTTC	CASSLTAGGSSYNEQFF
TRBV27	few	NA	TRBJ1-1	TGTGCCAGCAGTTTACAGATGTACACTGAAGCTTTCTTT	CASSLQMYTEAFF
TRBV9	NA	NA	TRBJ1-2	TGTGCCAGCAGCGTAGATCCGGTATCTTATGGCTACACCTTC	CASSVDPVSYGYTF
TRBV6-5	few	NA	TRBJ1-2	TGTGCCAGCAGCATCGGGGGGGTCGGTGGCTACACCTTC	CASSIGGVGGYTF
TRBV9	NA	NA	TRBJ1-1	TGTGCCAGCAGCCTTCATGGAGGCCCTGAAGCTTTCTTT	CASSLHGGPEAFF
TRBV7-9	NA	TRBD1	TRBJ2-7	TGTGCCAGCAGCCAATGGGACAGGGCCCACGAGCAGTACTTC	CASSQWDRAHEQYF
TRBV5-1	NA	TRBD2	TRBJ2-5	TGCGCCAGCAGCTTTGAGCGGGGACCCTCAGGGACCCAGTACTTC	CASSFERGPSGTQYF
TRBV10-2	NA	NA	TRBJ2-1	TGCGCCAGCAGTGAGACAGGGCGAGGCAATGAGCAGTTCTTC	CASSETGRGNEQFF
TRBV7-2	NA	NA	TRBJ1-4	TGTGCCAGCAGCTTAGCGCGAGAAAAACTGTTTTTT	CASSLAREKLFF
TRBV6-4	NA	NA	TRBJ1-6	TGTGCCAGCAGAGACCAGGGAGGGTCACCCCTCCACTTT	CASRDQGGSPLHF
TRBV19	NA	NA	TRBJ1-2	TGTGCCAGCACCACAGGGCCTTTTCGAGGCTACACCTTC	CASTTGPFRGYTF
TRBV2	few	NA	TRBJ1-4	TGTGCCAGCAGTTACCAGGCAACTAATGAAAAACTGTTTTTT	CASSYQATNEKLFF
TRBV18	NA	NA	TRBJ1-3	TGTGCCAGCTCACCTGCGCGGGGAACTGGAAACACCATATATTTT	CASSPARGTGNTIYF
TRBV5-1	NA	NA	TRBJ2-7	TGCGCCAGCAGCTTGTGGGGCGGGGACTCCTACGAGCAGTACTTC	CASSLWGGDSYEQYF
TRBV5-5	once	NA	TRBJ2-1	TGTGCCAGCGGCCTAGCGCTTGAGCAGTTCTTC	CASGLALEQFF
TRBV2	NA	TRBD1	TRBJ1-2	TGTGCCAGCACCGCGGACAGGGGAAGGAGTGGCTACACCTTC	CASTADRGRSGYTF